The sequence of this T cell receptor beta chain was determined in a study of response to subunit inactivated influenza vaccine. Germline V CDR1 and CDR2: SGHTA, FQGNSA. This CDR3 is 17 amino acids long. Losses at the gene ends were 5 bases for V and 1 base for J; bases not matched to a gene: 6. TCRdb itself ran the RT-PCR reads through MiXCR, one entry per CDR3 protein. The sample contains about 540,000 distinct CDR3 sequences, under 30% of which appear only once. This sample also belongs to another study, concerning T cells expressing NK-cell markers. This second study notes: In generating TCR beta cDNA, 5'RACE template switching with UMIs was used. Of the CD8+ T cells in 5 to 7 donors, 1.0-7.0% belonged to dominant NKG2C+ clonotypes.

The chain carries TRBV7-2 and TRBJ2-2; 11 bases match TRBD2. The clonotype originates from a man aged 45-65 years who received an inactivated influenza vaccine. Sample: CD4+ T cells sorted from PBMCs, taken about 11 days after vaccination. DNA of the CDR3: TGTGCCAGCAGCCCCCGCCTAGCGGGGGGGAACACCGGGGAGCTGTTTTTT. This translates into CASSPRLAGGNTGELFF.